This note documents a single T cell receptor (beta chain) sequence. Its cognate antigen has yet to be identified. Base qualities are not recorded, but no much larger clone differs from it by a single base. This record belongs to a study of PD-L1 blockade in urothelial cancer (dated by TCRdb to between 2016 and 2019). For the study in its entirety: Every patient began therapy in 2014 and was given atezolizumab 1,200 mg intravenously every 3 weeks. TCR sequencing covered pretreatment tumor samples and matched, serially collected peripheral blood taken before and after atezolizumab treatment. Durable clinical benefit was defined as a progression-free survival longer than 6 months, and TCR features were additionally tested against progression-free survival and overall survival. Pretreatment blood TCR-seq was available for nearly 30 patients, at least one posttreatment blood collection was obtained for around 24 patients, and tumor TCR-seq was available for around 24 patients. A median of approximately 140,000 T cells and 85,000 or so unique TCRs was obtained from blood samples, and a median clonality of around 0.08 was observed. The study, an exploratory multi-omic analysis, examined somatic, immune and clinical correlates of response to PD-L1 blockade with atezolizumab in urothelial cancer. Patients had an ECOG performance status of 0 or 1 and had received between 0 and 3 prior chemotherapy regimens. Durable clinical benefit was achieved by nine patients but not by the remaining 20. Blood samples were analyzed at two time points: 3 weeks after treatment start (second dose) and 6 weeks after treatment start. About nine tenths of the roughly 29 patients were males with bladder-origin urothelial cancer, and about 65% of the 29 reported a prior smoking history. In the same patients, pretreatment tumors underwent whole exome sequencing and RNA sequencing in addition to TCR sequencing.

Broader findings and caveats from the paper: At 3 weeks after the start of treatment, tumor-associated TCR clones in peripheral blood had expanded more in patients with durable benefit (n ≈ 20, p = 0.022). A pretreatment peripheral blood TCR clonality below the median was linked to improved progression-free and overall survival. Because of the small sample size (n ≈ 29) and the many exploratory analyses performed, the results are intended to be regarded as hypothesis-generating.

Synthetic TCR analog templates were spiked into each PCR to estimate absolute template abundance from read counts. TCRbeta CDR3 regions were amplified from genomic DNA with bias-controlled V and J gene primers using the immunoSEQ assay. Sequencing of rearranged TCRbeta segments was done at approximately 20X coverage. On the study's bioinformatics: Clustering was used to correct sequencing errors, and CDR3s were annotated against IMGT to assign V, D and J genes. Only productive TCRbeta rearrangements were used in downstream analyses, excluding out-of-frame or stop-codon sequences. Clonality was calculated as one minus the Shannon entropy normalized by the log of the number of unique productive sequences. Fisher's exact test with Benjamini-Hochberg correction, at a threshold of adjusted p below 0.01, was used to find clones that differed between time points or between blood and tumor. TCRdb obtained this table from immuneACCESS and retained in-frame rearrangements with V and J assigned. These tables miss some clones; where compared with another copy, unresolved V genes account for less than half of the shortfall, and the remainder is unexplained. V and J calls and clone size come straight from that table; D and trimming were deduced from the DNA. The sample table holds about 52,000 clones, of which about 80% were seen once. The ten largest clones represent 5% to 6% of the sample.

A cohort of some 29 patients with locally advanced or metastatic urothelial carcinoma, treated at Memorial Sloan Kettering on a trial protocol, was included. Peripheral blood mononuclear cells were collected from each patient pretreatment and during treatment, giving between 1 and 8 total time points per patient. The Qiagen DNeasy Blood extraction kit was used to purify genomic DNA from total PBMCs and from tumor samples. PBMCs were collected pretreatment and during treatment and were isolated and stored as previously described. Including cysteine and phenylalanine, the CDR3 has 14 amino acids. Only the CDR3 DNA stays, 42 bases, in frame from base 1. Trimming takes 3 bases from V and 0 bases from J, and the germline ends sit 8 bases apart. The germline V gene sets CDR1 to MDHEN and CDR2 to SYDVKM.

This TCR came from a man between 40 and 49 years old with urothelial cancer. The sequencing used PBMCs, collected around atezolizumab (anti-PD-L1) treatment. The chain uses TRBV28 and TRBJ1-2; the D gene cannot be resolved reliably. Here is the DNA: TGTGCCAGCAGTTTTGCCCGGGCTAACTATGGCTACACCTTC. The encoded protein is CASSFARANYGYTF.